The 14 T cell receptor beta chains in this list originate from one sample, sequenced in a study of cytomegalovirus exposure and HLA in healthy donors. Assay used: immunoSEQ multiplex PCR; TCRdb lists only in-frame clones, some missing. The sample shows under 400,000 clones, roughly 88% of them seen only once. Source material: PBMCs. Receptors were obtained from a man aged 25 to 40 in good health and CMV-seronegative.

The rearrangement links TRBV9 to TRBJ2-7; 10 bases align to TRBD2. The CDR3 is 14 amino acids. The ends lost 5 bases at V and 2 bases at J; junction bases unmatched: 4. The germline CDR1 and CDR2 sequences are SGDLS and YYNGEE. For the CDR3, the DNA is TGTGCCAGCAGTGCCAGCGGGGGGGCCTACGAGCAGTACTTC. Translated: CASSASGGAYEQYF.

This rearrangement joins TRBV2 to TRBJ1-1; D ambiguous. Per the germline V gene, CDR1 is SNHLY and CDR2 is FYNNEI. There are 10 residues in the CDR3. Trimming stripped 5 bases from V and 5 bases from J, with 3 bases between. CDR3 sequence reads: CASSPTEAFF. CDR3 in DNA: TGTGCCAGCAGTCCGACTGAAGCTTTCTTT.

This chain joins TRBV5-4 and TRBJ1-1; 9 positions match TRBD1. The germline CDR1 and CDR2 sequences are SGHNT and YYREEE (reference sequence). The CDR3 has 15 amino acids. The V and J ends lost 4 bases and 11 bases, in that order; junction bases with no gene match: 15. This chain's CDR3 is CASSLNLGQGILAFF. In nucleotides, the CDR3 is TGTGCCAGCAGCCTGAACTTGGGACAGGGTATTTTGGCTTTCTTT.

CDR3 sequence: CASSLSGMLGYTF. CDR3 bases: TGTGCCAGCAGCTTGTCAGGGATGCTCGGCTACACCTTC. This rearrangement joins TRBV5-6 to TRBJ1-2; perhaps TRBD1 as D (5 bases). The CDR3 totals 13 residues. The germline V gene has CDR1 SGHDT and CDR2 YYEEEE. V was shortened by 1 base and J by 8 bases, with 12 bases between the two germline ends.

The chain uses TRBV5-1 and TRBJ2-2; TRBD1 agrees at 8 bases. V lost 1 base and J lost 4; bases outside the gene matches: 6. The CDR3 consists of 16 residues. Germline loops: CDR1 SGHRS, CDR2 YFSETQ. CDR3 sequence reads: CASSLQGALGTGELFF. CDR3 coding DNA: TGCGCCAGCAGCTTGCAGGGGGCGCTTGGCACCGGGGAGCTGTTTTTT.

This chain links TRBV7-8 with TRBJ1-6; perhaps TRBD1 as D (6 bases). V was clipped by 4 bases and J by 14 bases, with 15 bases between them. Germline V gene data show CDR1 as SGHVS and CDR2 as FQNEAQ. The CDR3 contains 13 residues. CDR3 amino acids: CASSSNRDRALHF. In DNA form, the CDR3 reads TGTGCCAGCAGCTCTAACAGGGATAGGGCCCTCCACTTT.

The chain couples TRBV29-1 to TRBJ1-1, with 10 bases aligning to TRBD1. The CDR3 contains 13 residues. CDR1 SQVTM and CDR2 ANQGSEA come from the germline V gene. Germline trimming cut 7 bases from V and 5 bases from J; bases unmatched to any gene: 7. The DNA of the CDR3 is TGCAGCGGTCGACAGGGGGCTGGAACTGAAGCTTTCTTT. This codes for CSGRQGAGTEAFF.

V and J are TRBV9 and TRBJ2-2; possibly TRBD1 for D (6 bases). Trimming stripped 4 bases from V and 2 bases from J, with 12 bases between. The CDR3 covers 15 residues. Germline CDR1 SGDLS, CDR2 YYNGEE. The DNA of the CDR3 is TGTGCCAGCAGCCCAAACAGGGTTAACACCGGGGAGCTGTTTTTT. Amino acids: CASSPNRVNTGELFF.

This chain joins TRBV6-5 and TRBJ2-3, with TRBD2 matching over 10 bases. J lost 5 bases, V lost 7 bases, and 9 bases had no gene match. Per germline, CDR1 MNHEY and CDR2 SVGAGI. The CDR3 is 15 amino acids. The CDR3 nucleotides read TGTGCCAGCACAGCGGGGGGGCGCTCTGGAGATACGCAGTATTTT. It yields the protein CASTAGGRSGDTQYF.

The J gene is TRBJ2-7, the V gene TRBV14; weak D call: TRBD2 (7 bases). The CDR3 consists of 17 residues. CDR1 is SGHDN, CDR2 FVKESK, per germline. V lost 3 bases to trimming and J lost 6 bases, with 24 bases between them. The CDR3 coding sequence is TGTGCCAGCAGCCACTTACGGGGGGCACCATCCATACGCGAGCAGTACTTC. Its protein product is CASSHLRGAPSIREQYF.

This clone was picked up a small number of times. The rearrangement uses TRBV6-5 and TRBJ1-5; D remains ambiguous. This CDR3 spans 15 amino acids. Germline V gene data show CDR1 as MNHEY and CDR2 as SVGAGI. Deletions cut 4 bases from V and 2 bases from J, with 12 bases between. CDR3: CASSLSGDGNQPQHF. CDR3 nucleotides: TGTGCCAGCAGTTTGTCCGGGGATGGCAATCAGCCCCAGCATTTT.

This chain uses TRBV5-8 with TRBJ2-7, with D hard to call. The CDR3 is 14 amino acids. CDR1 and CDR2 from the germline V gene are SGHTS and YDEGEE. V lost 2 bases, J lost 0 bases, and 9 bases lay in between. CDR3 coding DNA: TGTGCCAGCAGCTTTGGCCAGTTCTCCTACGAGCAGTACTTC. Residues: CASSFGQFSYEQYF.

The V and J genes are TRBV4-1 and TRBJ2-7, with 11 bases that match TRBD2. CDR3 size: 16 residues. Germline values: CDR1 MGHRA, CDR2 YSYEKL. The trim removed 6 bases at V and 2 bases at J, leaving 9 bases unmatched. CDR3 DNA: TGCGCCAGCAGTGGACTCCTAGCGGGGGGCGCCTACGAGCAGTACTTC. Encoded protein: CASSGLLAGGAYEQYF.

The chain employs TRBV6-5 and TRBJ1-4; the match to TRBD1 covers 9 bases. The germline V gene encodes CDR1 MNHEY and CDR2 SVGAGI. The CDR3 is 14 residues long. J gave up 14 bases and V 0 bases, and 7 bases lay outside the gene matches. CDR3 sequence: CASSYSILGTGLFF. In DNA, the CDR3 is TGTGCCAGCAGTTACTCGATATTGGGGACAGGGCTGTTTTTT.